What follows are 12 T cell receptor beta chains derived from one specimen sequenced in a study of blood T cell repertoires in COVID-19. Some clones are missing from TCRdb's copy, which holds only in-frame ones; the method was immunoSEQ multiplex PCR. The repertoire holds some 200,000 clones, with 80% to 85% as singletons. Sequencing was done on a sample of peripheral blood. The receptor source for this set is a human donor with acute or convalescent COVID-19. The donor label of this sample is uncertain.

The rearrangement uses TRBV3-1 (or the pseudogene TRBV3-2) and TRBJ2-7; D is uncertain. Germline CDR1 reads LGHDT; CDR2 reads YNNKEL (reference sequence). The CDR3 covers 14 residues. The ends were cut back, 0 bases at V and 2 bases at J, with 8 bases in the middle. Here the CDR3 reads CASSQDARTYEQYF. The CDR3 DNA reads TGTGCCAGCAGCCAAGACGCCAGAACCTACGAGCAGTACTTC.

The chain uses TRBV6-2 or TRBV6-3 and TRBJ2-7; D not certain. The CDR3 is 16 amino acids. Trimming took 2 bases from V and 0 from J, leaving 14 bases between them. Germline CDR1 reads MNHEY; CDR2 reads SVGEGT. As DNA, the CDR3 is TGTGCCAGCAGTTACGAGCACGGGTCGCTCTCCTACGAGCAGTACTTC. Residues: CASSYEHGSLSYEQYF.

This chain joins TRBV5-4 and TRBJ2-7, with 12 positions matching TRBD2. The trim removed 4 bases at V and 0 bases at J, leaving 2 bases unmatched. This CDR3 has 15 residues. CDR1 and CDR2 (germline): SGHNT, YYREEE (reference sequence). The CDR3 DNA reads TGTGCCAGCAGCCAGACTAGCGGGAGCTCCTACGAGCAGTACTTC. Translating it yields CASSQTSGSSYEQYF. Based on the CDR3 plus reference TRBV5-4 and TRBJ2-7, the full variable domain is ETGVTQSPTHLIKTRGQQVTLRCSSQSGHNTVSWYQQALGQGPQFIFQYYREEENGRGNFPPRFSGLQFPNYSSELNVNALELDDSALYLCASSQTSGSSYEQYFGPGTRLTVT.

This chain connects TRBV7-3 to TRBJ1-2; the D gene is possibly TRBD1 (5 bases). Germline V gene data show CDR1 as SGHTA and CDR2 as FQGTGA. CDR3 length equals 13 residues. V gave up 5 bases and J gave up 2 bases, with 9 bases separating them. CDR3 sequence: CASSHDRNYGYTF. CDR3 bases: TGTGCCAGCAGCCATGACAGAAACTATGGCTACACCTTC.

The CDR3 region has the DNA TGTGCCAGCAGCCCTGTGGGGGGGGATTACAATGAGCAGTTCTTC. Amino acids: CASSPVGGDYNEQFF. This chain connects TRBV11-2 to TRBJ2-1, with 7 bases lining up with TRBD2. V dropped 5 bases and J dropped 4; count of bases not matched to a gene: 8. CDR1 and CDR2 from the germline V gene are SGHAT and FQNNGV. The CDR3 runs 15 residues. Drawing the rest from reference TRBV11-2 and TRBJ2-1, the complete variable domain is EAGVAQSPRYKIIEKRQSVAFWCNPISGHATLYWYQQILGQGPKLLIQFQNNGVVDDSQLPKDRFSAERLKGVDSTLKIQPAKLEDSAVYLCASSPVGGDYNEQFFGPGTRLTVL.

The chain couples TRBV14 to TRBJ2-1; 7 positions match TRBD1. Germline V CDR1 and CDR2: SGHDN, FVKESK. Unmatched junction bases numbered 14, after V lost 5 bases and J lost 7 bases. CDR3 length: 16 residues. The CDR3 here is CASSSNPGQQRNEQFF. CDR3 DNA sequence: TGTGCCAGCAGCTCAAATCCGGGACAGCAAAGGAATGAGCAGTTCTTC.

This chain connects TRBV19 to TRBJ1-2; a possible D gene is TRBD1 (5 bases). Trimming stripped 8 bases from V and 7 bases from J, with 20 bases between. This CDR3 is 14 amino acids long. In germline, CDR1 is LNHDA, CDR2 SQIVND (reference sequence). CDR3 amino acids: CASEQSSQGGGYTF. CDR3 nucleotides: TGTGCCAGTGAGCAATCATCCCAGGGAGGTGGCTACACCTTC.

The genes are TRBV5-6 and TRBJ2-7; the D gene is possibly TRBD1 (5 bases). The V and J ends lost 1 base and 7 bases respectively, with 12 bases between them. CDR1 and CDR2 from the germline V gene are SGHDT and YYEEEE. The CDR3 loop spans 13 amino acids. CDR3 nucleotides: TGTGCCAGCAGCTTGCCACAGGTGAGGGAGCAGTACTTC. Translated, it gives CASSLPQVREQYF.

This chain links TRBV19 with TRBJ1-1, with a tentative D call TRBD1 (6 bases). From germline, CDR1 is LNHDA and CDR2 SQIVND (reference sequence). V was trimmed by 7 bases and J by 1 base, leaving 16 bases between them. The CDR3 is made up of 15 amino acids. The CDR3 loop is CASKVYGTKNTEAFF. CDR3 in DNA: TGTGCCAGTAAGGTTTATGGGACAAAGAACACTGAAGCTTTCTTT.

The CDR3 DNA reads as TGTGCCAGCAGCTTACGGGCAGGGGGGAGTTCACCCCTCCACTTT. Protein sequence: CASSLRAGGSSPLHF. This sequence joins TRBV7-3 and TRBJ1-6, with 7 bases identical to TRBD1. Losses at the gene ends were 2 bases for V and 9 bases for J; bases not matched to a gene: 7. The germline V gene encodes CDR1 SGHTA and CDR2 FQGTGA. The CDR3 contains 15 residues.

This chain uses TRBV5-1 with TRBJ2-7; TRBD2 matches at 14 bases. The CDR3 totals 15 residues. Germline-derived CDR1 and CDR2 are SGHRS and YFSETQ. Trimming cost V 4 bases and J 5 bases; bases outside gene matches: 5. This CDR3 is CASSAGTSGSNEQYF. The DNA of the CDR3 is TGCGCCAGCAGCGCCGGGACTAGCGGGAGTAACGAGCAGTACTTC.

This rearrangement joins TRBV6-5 to TRBJ2-1, with D possibly matching TRBD2 (6 bases). Per the germline V gene, CDR1 is MNHEY and CDR2 is SVGAGI. The ends were cut back, 6 bases at V and 4 bases at J, with 16 bases in the middle. This CDR3 has 15 residues. CDR3 sequence: CASSLGTSNYNEQFF. For the CDR3, the DNA is TGTGCCAGCAGCCTCGGGACTTCTAATTACAATGAGCAGTTCTTC.